One and the same sample provided the 10 T cell receptor beta chains below, sequenced in a study of T-cell memory formation after mild COVID-19. Using its own MiXCR run on the 5' RACE reads, TCRdb lists one record per CDR3 protein. The sample includes approximately 480,000 distinct CDR3 sequences, around a sixth of them seen just once. Material for sequencing was PBMCs or a T cell subset sorted from them (not recorded which). These receptors were collected from an adult woman who had mild COVID-19 (a few samples of this study predate the infection). Cell type and time point are not known.

The sample holds many counts of this clonotype. The chain couples TRBV5-1 to TRBJ2-1; 7 positions agree with TRBD2. V lost 4 bases and J lost 4; bases outside the gene matches: 5. The CDR3 runs 14 residues. Germline CDR1 and CDR2: SGHRS and YFSETQ. CDR3 DNA sequence: TGCGCCAGCAGCCCGGGGGGAGTTTACAATGAGCAGTTCTTC. Its protein product is CASSPGGVYNEQFF.

This rearrangement joins TRBV5-6 to TRBJ2-1; 8 nucleotides agree with TRBD2. V trimming: 0 bases; J trimming: 3 bases; junction bases outside the gene matches: 14. Germline assignment: CDR1 SGHDT and CDR2 YYEEEE. The CDR3 consists of 19 residues. CDR3 nucleotides: TGTGCCAGCAGCTTGGGCCCCACTGACGGGGGGGGCATCTACAATGAGCAGTTCTTC. Translated, it gives CASSLGPTDGGGIYNEQFF. The full variable domain, in which reference TRBV5-6 and TRBJ2-1 provide the parts outside the CDR3, is DAGVTQSPTHLIKTRGQQVTLRCSPKSGHDTVSWYQQALGQGPQFIFQYYEEEERQRGNFPDRFSGHQFPNYSSELNVNALLLGDSALYLCASSLGPTDGGGIYNEQFFGPGTRLTVL.

This clonotype has a count of ten or more. The CDR3 here is CASSYLDGNEKLFF. CDR3 DNA sequence: TGTGCCAGCAGCTATTTAGACGGAAATGAAAAACTGTTTTTT. The J gene is TRBJ1-4, the V gene TRBV5-4; D is unresolved. The CDR3 contains 14 residues. V was clipped by 3 bases and J by 5 bases, with 11 bases between them. Germline values: CDR1 SGHNT, CDR2 YYREEE (reference sequence).

This clonotype was observed a handful of times. This sequence joins TRBV7-2 and TRBJ1-4; D might be TRBD1 (5 bases). The CDR3 spans 13 residues. V lost 5 bases and J lost 8, with 12 bases in between. Germline CDR1 SGHTA, CDR2 FQGNSA. In DNA form, the CDR3 reads TGTGCCAGCAGCCGATCCCGACAGGAAAAACTGTTTTTT. Protein sequence: CASSRSRQEKLFF.

This clonotype was seen only a few times. The chain recombines TRBV7-9 with TRBJ2-7; the match to TRBD1 covers 8 bases. CDR1 and CDR2 (germline): SEHNR, FQNEAQ (reference sequence). The CDR3 is 15 residues long. V trimming: 5 bases; J trimming: 2 bases; junction bases outside the gene matches: 8. CDR3 in DNA: TGTGCCAGCAGCCCCCGGACAGGGTCTCCCTACGAGCAGTACTTC. Protein: CASSPRTGSPYEQYF.

J is TRBJ2-2 and V is TRBV29-1, with D possibly matching TRBD1 (5 bases). Germline CDR1 SQVTM, CDR2 ANQGSEA. The V gene lost 7 bases and the J gene lost 5 bases, with 8 bases spanning the gap. The CDR3 is 11 amino acids. In DNA form, the CDR3 reads TGCAGCGCCCAGGGTACCGGGGAGCTGTTTTTT. Translation: CSAQGTGELFF.

The J gene is TRBJ1-1, the V gene TRBV24-1; 8 bases are shared with TRBD1. Germline V gene sequence: CDR1 KGHDR, CDR2 SFDVKD. J was trimmed by 1 base and V by 4 bases; bases with no gene match: 7. The CDR3 has 16 residues. The CDR3 region is CATSESTGTGNTEAFF. The CDR3 nucleotides read TGTGCCACCAGTGAATCCACCGGGACAGGGAACACTGAAGCTTTCTTT.

The chain is built from TRBV5-1 and TRBJ2-1; D might be TRBD1 or TRBD2, each matching 5 bases. V was shortened by 0 bases and J by 8 bases, with 21 bases between the two germline ends. From germline, CDR1 is SGHRS and CDR2 YFSETQ. The CDR3 covers 17 residues. The CDR3 loop is CASSLGTWDRRGDEQFF. The CDR3 DNA reads as TGCGCCAGCAGCTTGGGCACCTGGGACCGACGCGGAGATGAGCAGTTCTTC.

Note on this clonotype: An end of the junction does not agree with germline; a read error may underlie this. This chain connects TRBV7-9 to TRBJ1-1; the D is unclear. This CDR3 is 15 amino acids long. Germline CDR1 is SEHNR and CDR2 is FQNEAQ (reference sequence). CDR3 sequence: CASSLEVVVNTEALF. The CDR3 DNA reads as TGTGCCAGCAGCTTAGAAGTGGTGGTGAACACTGAAGCTTTATTT.

The rearrangement joins TRBV19 to TRBJ1-5, with 9 nucleotides matching TRBD1. Germline V CDR1 and CDR2: LNHDA, SQIVND (reference sequence). There are 19 residues in the CDR3. The ends lost 6 bases at V and 2 bases at J; junction bases unmatched: 17. The CDR3 nucleotides are TGTGCCAGTAGCCGCCGGGGACAGGGAGGAAAAGTTGGCAATCAGCCCCAGCATTTT. Its protein product is CASSRRGQGGKVGNQPQHF. The whole variable domain, remainder taken from reference TRBV19 and TRBJ1-5, is DGGITQSPKYLFRKEGQNVTLSCEQNLNHDAMYWYRQDPGQGLRLIYYSQIVNDFQKGDIAEGYSVSREKKESFPLTVTSAQKNPTAFYLCASSRRGQGGKVGNQPQHFGDGTRLSIL.